This TCR beta chain was documented in a study of radiation and T cells in renal cell carcinoma. Germline V lookup: CDR1 SGDLS, CDR2 YYNGEE. This CDR3 has 15 residues. The trim removed 4 bases at V and 1 base at J, leaving 2 bases unmatched. This sample's time point: blood 4 weeks post-SBRT, at nephrectomy. Treatment indicated: 15 Gy SBRT to primary tumor, nephrectomy 4 weeks later. Measured with immunoSEQ multiplex PCR; TCRdb has only the in-frame clones, and not every one. The top ten hold roughly 10% of the sample, which has about 170,000 clones, around 89% seen once. The sample was blood, taken from a patient whose treatment included radiotherapy and nephrectomy. This chain links TRBV9 with TRBJ2-6, with 7 bases that match TRBD2. The sequence was collected from a woman between 45 and 65 years old with renal cell carcinoma. The CDR3 nucleotides are TGTGCCAGCAGCCCTAGCGGATCTGGGGCCAACGTCCTGACTTTC. Its translation is CASSPSGSGANVLTF.